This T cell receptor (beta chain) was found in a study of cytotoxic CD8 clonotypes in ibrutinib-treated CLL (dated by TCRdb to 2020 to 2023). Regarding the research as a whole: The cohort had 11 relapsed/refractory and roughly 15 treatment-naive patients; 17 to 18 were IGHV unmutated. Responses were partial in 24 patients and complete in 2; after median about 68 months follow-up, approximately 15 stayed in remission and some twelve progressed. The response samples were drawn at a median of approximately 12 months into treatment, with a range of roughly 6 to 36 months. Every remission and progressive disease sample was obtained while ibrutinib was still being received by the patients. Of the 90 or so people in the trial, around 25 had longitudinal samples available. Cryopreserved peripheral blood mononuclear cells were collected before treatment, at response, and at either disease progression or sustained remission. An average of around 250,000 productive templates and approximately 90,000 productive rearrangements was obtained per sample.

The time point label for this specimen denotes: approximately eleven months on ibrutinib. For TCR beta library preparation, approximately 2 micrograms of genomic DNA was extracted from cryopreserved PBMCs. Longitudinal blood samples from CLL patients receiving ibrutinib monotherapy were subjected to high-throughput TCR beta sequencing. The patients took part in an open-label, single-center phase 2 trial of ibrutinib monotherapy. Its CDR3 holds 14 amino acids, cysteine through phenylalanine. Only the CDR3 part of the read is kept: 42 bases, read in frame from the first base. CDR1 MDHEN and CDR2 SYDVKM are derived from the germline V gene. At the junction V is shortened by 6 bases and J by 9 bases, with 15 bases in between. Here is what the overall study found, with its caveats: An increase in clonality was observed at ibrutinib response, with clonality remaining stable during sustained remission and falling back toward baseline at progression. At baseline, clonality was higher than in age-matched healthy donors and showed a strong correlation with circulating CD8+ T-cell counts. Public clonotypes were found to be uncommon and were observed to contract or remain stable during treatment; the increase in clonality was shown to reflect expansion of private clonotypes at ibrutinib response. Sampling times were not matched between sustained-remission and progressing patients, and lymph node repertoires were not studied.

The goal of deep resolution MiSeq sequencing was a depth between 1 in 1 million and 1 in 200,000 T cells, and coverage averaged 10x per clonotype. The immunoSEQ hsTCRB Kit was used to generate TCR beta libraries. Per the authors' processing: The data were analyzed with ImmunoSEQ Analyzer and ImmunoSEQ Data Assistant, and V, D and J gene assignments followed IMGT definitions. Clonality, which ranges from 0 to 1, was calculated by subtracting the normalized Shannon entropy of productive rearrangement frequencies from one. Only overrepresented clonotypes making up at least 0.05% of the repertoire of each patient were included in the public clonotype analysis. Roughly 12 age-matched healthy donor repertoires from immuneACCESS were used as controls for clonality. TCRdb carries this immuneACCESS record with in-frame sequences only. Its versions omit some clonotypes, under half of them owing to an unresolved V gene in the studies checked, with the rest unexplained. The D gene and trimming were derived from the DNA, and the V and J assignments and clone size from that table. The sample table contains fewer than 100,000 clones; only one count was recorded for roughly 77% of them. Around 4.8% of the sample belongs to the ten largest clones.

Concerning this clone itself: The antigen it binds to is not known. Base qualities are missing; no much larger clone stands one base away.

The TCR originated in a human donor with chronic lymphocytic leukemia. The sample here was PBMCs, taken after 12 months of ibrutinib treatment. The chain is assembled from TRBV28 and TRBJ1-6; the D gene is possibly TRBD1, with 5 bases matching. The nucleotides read TGTGCCAGCAGGGGGCTCCGATATGTTTCACCCCTCCACTTT. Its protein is CASRGLRYVSPLHF.